This T cell receptor (beta chain) was documented in a study of shared clonotypes between healthy human individuals. Both subsets, CD45RA+ naive and CD45RA-negative memory, were split from the CD4+ cells. The table came from immunoSEQ multiplex PCR; TCRdb's copy has only in-frame clones and leaves some out. The table has a few million clones, less than 95% seen once. The ends were cut back, 0 bases at V and 1 base at J, with 14 bases in the middle. The germline V gene has CDR1 SGHNT and CDR2 YYREEE (reference sequence). This CDR3 spans 17 amino acids. This chain joins TRBV5-4 and TRBJ2-1; D uncertain. Source material: naive CD4+ T cells from PBMCs. The subset is: CD45RA+ positively selected. This clonotype was obtained from a man between 18 and 35 years old in good health. Some clones in this sample may be carry-over from other donors' samples. DNA for the CDR3: TGTGCCAGCAGCTTGGACCCTACCAGGCGTTCCTACAATGAGCAGTTCTTC. The encoded protein is CASSLDPTRRSYNEQFF. The complete variable domain, with remaining parts taken from reference TRBV5-4 and TRBJ2-1, reads ETGVTQSPTHLIKTRGQQVTLRCSSQSGHNTVSWYQQALGQGPQFIFQYYREEENGRGNFPPRFSGLQFPNYSSELNVNALELDDSALYLCASSLDPTRRSYNEQFFGPGTRLTVL.